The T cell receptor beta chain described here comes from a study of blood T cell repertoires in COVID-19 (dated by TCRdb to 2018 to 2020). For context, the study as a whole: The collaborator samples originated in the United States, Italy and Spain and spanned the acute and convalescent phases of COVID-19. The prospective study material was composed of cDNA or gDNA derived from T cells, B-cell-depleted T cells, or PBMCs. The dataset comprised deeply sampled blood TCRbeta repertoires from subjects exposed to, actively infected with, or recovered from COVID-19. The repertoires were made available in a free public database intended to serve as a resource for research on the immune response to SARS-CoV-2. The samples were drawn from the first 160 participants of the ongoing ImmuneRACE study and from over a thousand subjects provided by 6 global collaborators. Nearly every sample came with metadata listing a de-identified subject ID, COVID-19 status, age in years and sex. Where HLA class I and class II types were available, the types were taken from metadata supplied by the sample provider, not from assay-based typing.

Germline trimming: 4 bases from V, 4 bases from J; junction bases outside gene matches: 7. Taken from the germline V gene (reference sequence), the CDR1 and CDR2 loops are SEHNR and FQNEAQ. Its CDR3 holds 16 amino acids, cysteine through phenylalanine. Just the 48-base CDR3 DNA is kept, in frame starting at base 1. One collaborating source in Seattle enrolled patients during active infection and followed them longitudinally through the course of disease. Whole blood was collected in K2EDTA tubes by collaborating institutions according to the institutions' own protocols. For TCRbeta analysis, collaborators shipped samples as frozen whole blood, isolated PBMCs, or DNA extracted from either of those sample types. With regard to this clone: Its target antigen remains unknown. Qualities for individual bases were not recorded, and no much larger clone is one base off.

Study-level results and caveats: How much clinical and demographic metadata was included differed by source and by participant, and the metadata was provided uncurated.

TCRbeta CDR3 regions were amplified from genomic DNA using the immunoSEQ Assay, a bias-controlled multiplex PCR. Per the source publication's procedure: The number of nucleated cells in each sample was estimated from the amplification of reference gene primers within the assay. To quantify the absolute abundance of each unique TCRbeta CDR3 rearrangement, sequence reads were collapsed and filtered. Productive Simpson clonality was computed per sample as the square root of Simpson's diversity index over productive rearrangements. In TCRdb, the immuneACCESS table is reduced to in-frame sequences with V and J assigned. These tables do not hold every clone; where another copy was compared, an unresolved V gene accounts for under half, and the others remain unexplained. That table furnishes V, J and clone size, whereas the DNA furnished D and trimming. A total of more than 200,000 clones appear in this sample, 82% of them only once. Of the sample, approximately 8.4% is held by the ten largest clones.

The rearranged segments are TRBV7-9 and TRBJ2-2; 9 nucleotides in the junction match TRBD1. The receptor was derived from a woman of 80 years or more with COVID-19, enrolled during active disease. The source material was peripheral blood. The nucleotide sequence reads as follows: TGTGCCAGCAGCTCACAGGGGGCGATGTCCACCGGGGAGCTGTTTTTT. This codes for CASSSQGAMSTGELFF.